The T cell receptor (beta chain) described here comes from a study of blood T cell repertoires in COVID-19 (dated by TCRdb to about 2020). About the study as a whole: The collaborator samples originated in the United States, Italy and Spain and spanned the acute and convalescent phases of COVID-19. The samples were drawn from the first 160 participants of the ongoing ImmuneRACE study and from 1,254 subjects provided by 6 global collaborators. The prospective study material was composed of cDNA or gDNA derived from T cells, B-cell-depleted T cells, or PBMCs. Subjects who had been exposed to COVID-19, were actively infected with it, or had recovered from it provided the deeply sampled blood TCRbeta repertoires that made up the dataset. Nearly every sample came with metadata listing a de-identified subject ID, COVID-19 status, age in years and sex. The repertoires were made available in a free public database intended to serve as a resource for research on the immune response to SARS-CoV-2. Where HLA class I and class II types were available, the types were taken from metadata supplied by the sample provider, not from assay-based typing. General study outcomes and caveats: Clinical and demographic metadata were provided uncurated, with the amount varying by source and participant.

CDR3 length: 16 amino acids, cysteine to phenylalanine. The only DNA kept is the CDR3, 48 bases in frame from the first base. Unmatched junction bases come to 7, with V trimmed by 3 bases and J by 6 bases. The germline V gene encodes CDR1 LNHDA and CDR2 SQIVND (reference sequence). Enrolling through a virtual design, the prospective study's participants ranged in age from about 18 to 89 years and lived across 20 to 30 United States geographic areas. Cohort assignment in the prospective study relied on participant-reported clinical history from a screening survey and a study questionnaire. Exposed participants had been in contact, within 2 weeks of entering the study, with a person who had a PCR-confirmed or clinician-diagnosed case of COVID-19. In the prospective study, whole blood, serum and a nasopharyngeal or oropharyngeal swab were collected from each participant by mobile phlebotomists. Participants in the prospective study had the option to provide additional blood draws and questionnaires over an approximately 2-month period. Before DNA extraction, prospective study blood samples were shipped either frozen or at room temperature.

TCRbeta CDR3 regions were amplified from genomic DNA by means of the immunoSEQ Assay, a bias-controlled multiplex PCR. In the paper's pipeline: The number of nucleated cells in each sample was estimated by amplification of reference gene primers within the assay. Sequence reads were collapsed and filtered to measure the absolute abundance of every unique TCRbeta CDR3 rearrangement. For each sample, productive Simpson clonality was calculated as the square root of Simpson's diversity index over productive rearrangements. The table was pulled from immuneACCESS by TCRdb, which kept in-frame rearrangements only. Such tables lose some clones; where checked, under half of the loss comes from unresolved V genes, and the rest has no known cause. The V and J calls and clone size were taken over from that table, and D and trimming were inferred from the DNA. This sample holds 430,000 or so clones; about 88% were observed only once. Jointly, the top ten make up 1.4% of the sample.

A remark on this clone: Its antigen is not yet known. No much larger clonotype is one base removed from it; base qualities were not supplied.

The sequenced sample consisted of PBMCs or T cells enriched from blood (not recorded which). Here the chain combines TRBV19 and TRBJ1-5; TRBD1 aligns with 11 central bases. This sequence was found in a woman between 18 and 29 years old who had been exposed to COVID-19. The base sequence is TGTGCCAGTAGTATTGGACAGGGGGCCTCCAGTCAGCCCCAGCATTTT. This yields the protein CASSIGQGASSQPQHF.